One sample yielded the 27 T cell receptor beta chains listed below, sequenced in a study of T cell repertoires in cytomegalovirus infection. MiXCR was run by TCRdb on the reads, yielding one entry per CDR3 protein. Of some 220,000 distinct CDR3 sequences detected, roughly 34% appear once; the ten largest clones hold 55% to 60%. Their antigen targets remain unknown. The sequences come from CD8+ T cells from cultured PBMCs, collected from culture after CMV antigen stimulation. Receptor source: a human donor in good health (CMV status not recorded). Some clones in this sample may be carry-over from other donors' samples.

The rearrangement joins TRBV27 to TRBJ2-1, with TRBD2 identical over 10 bases. This CDR3 has 15 residues. Trimming at V came to 2 bases and at J to 6 bases, leaving 4 bases not matched to a gene. Germline loops: CDR1 MNHEY, CDR2 SMNVEV (reference sequence). The CDR3 DNA is TGTGCCAGCAGTTTAACTAGCGGGGTCCTCAATGAGCAGTTCTTC. It specifies CASSLTSGVLNEQFF.

The chain has TRBV2 and TRBJ2-7; a possible D gene is TRBD2 (5 bases). The CDR3 covers 14 residues. V lost 8 bases, J lost 7 bases, and 21 bases lay in between. In germline, CDR1 is SNHLY, CDR2 FYNNEI. DNA for the CDR3: TGTGCCAGCTCCCCGGACTTCAGTTCGGAGGAGCAGTACTTC. It translates to CASSPDFSSEEQYF.

This clonotype was observed a handful of times. The chain is built from TRBV7-8 and TRBJ2-1, with 7 bases that match TRBD1. This CDR3 has 16 amino acids. Trimming cost V 2 bases and J 1 base; bases outside gene matches: 5. Germline CDR1 and CDR2: SGHVS and FQNEAQ. The CDR3 sequence is CASSLSATGSYNEQFF. CDR3 nucleotide sequence: TGTGCCAGCAGCTTATCTGCGACAGGGTCCTACAATGAGCAGTTCTTC. Full variable domain (remainder filled in from reference TRBV7-8 and TRBJ2-1): GAGVSQSPRYKVAKRGQDVALRCDPISGHVSLFWYQQALGQGPEFLTYFQNEAQLDKSGLPSDRFFAERPEGSVSTLKIQRTQQEDSAVYLCASSLSATGSYNEQFFGPGTRLTVL.

In this sample, this clonotype turned up a few times. The V call is TRBV6-1, the J call TRBJ2-5; unclear D gene. Germline V gene sequence: CDR1 MNHNS, CDR2 SASEGT. The V end was cut by 7 bases, the J end by 8 bases, with 11 bases between. The CDR3 contains 11 residues. Here the CDR3 DNA reads TGTGCCAGCAACCTGGCGGTAACCCAGTACTTC. Its translation: CASNLAVTQYF.

This clonotype has a handful of counts. The chain's CDR3 is CASSTQGVGAFF. The CDR3 DNA sequence: TGTGCCAGCAGTACCCAAGGGGTTGGGGCTTTCTTT. V is TRBV25-1 and J is TRBJ1-1, with TRBD1 as a possible D gene (5 bases). Per the germline V gene, CDR1 is MGHDK and CDR2 is SYGVNS. Trimming took 5 bases from V and 11 from J, leaving 15 bases between them. The CDR3 has 12 residues.

This sequence joins TRBV27 and TRBJ1-1; D gene uncertain. CDR1 is MNHEY, CDR2 SMNVEV, per germline (reference sequence). V shed 3 bases and J shed 1 base, with 9 bases lying between them. The CDR3 has 14 residues. In DNA, the CDR3 is TGTGCCAGCAGTTTCCTCGACGGGAACACTGAAGCTTTCTTT. Translating it yields CASSFLDGNTEAFF.

This clonotype was recorded a few times. The rearrangement uses TRBV27 and TRBJ2-7; no clear D gene. The germline V gene has CDR1 MNHEY and CDR2 SMNVEV (reference sequence). CDR3 size: 16 residues. Trimming shortened V by 0 bases and J by 0 bases, and 12 bases separated the two germline ends. CDR3 DNA: TGTGCCAGCAGTTTATCGGTAACAGATCCCTCCTACGAGCAGTACTTC. As protein: CASSLSVTDPSYEQYF.

This clonotype was observed a handful of times. The chain employs TRBV19 and TRBJ2-5; 11 bases agree with TRBD1. The CDR3 length is 14 residues. CDR1 and CDR2 (germline): LNHDA, SQIVND (reference sequence). J gave up 3 bases and V 3 bases, and 0 bases lay outside the gene matches. The CDR3 bases are TGTGCCAGTAGTATGGGACAGGGGGAAGAGACCCAGTACTTC. Encoded protein: CASSMGQGEETQYF. Based on the CDR3 plus reference TRBV19 and TRBJ2-5, the full variable domain is DGGITQSPKYLFRKEGQNVTLSCEQNLNHDAMYWYRQDPGQGLRLIYYSQIVNDFQKGDIAEGYSVSREKKESFPLTVTSAQKNPTAFYLCASSMGQGEETQYFGPGTRLLVL.

The J gene is TRBJ2-7, the V gene TRBV19; possible D gene TRBD2, 6 bases. Germline-derived CDR1 and CDR2 are LNHDA and SQIVND (reference sequence). Deletions cut 3 bases from V and 3 bases from J, with 15 bases between. This CDR3 spans 15 amino acids. The CDR3 coding sequence is TGTGCCAGTAGTATCGGAGGGGAGCTTTACTACGAGCAGTACTTC. This encodes CASSIGGELYYEQYF.

In its sample, this clonotype was seen a few times. V and J are TRBV7-6 and TRBJ2-4; D is possibly TRBD1 (7 bases). Trimming took off 4 bases at V and 1 base at J, with 14 bases between the two ends. The CDR3 is made up of 16 amino acids. CDR1 is SGHVS, CDR2 FNYEAQ, per germline. The CDR3 DNA follows: TGTGCCAGCAGCTCGGCGGAGGGGGCGGCCAAAAACATTCAGTACTTC. Translated, it gives CASSSAEGAAKNIQYF.

The CDR3: CASSFPEGSSTDTQYF. CDR3 in DNA: TGTGCCAGCAGTTTTCCGGAAGGGAGTAGCACAGATACGCAGTATTTT. The rearrangement joins TRBV7-3 to TRBJ2-3; maybe TRBD2 (5 bases). Germline CDR1 SGHTA, CDR2 FQGTGA. This CDR3 has 16 residues. With 6 bases removed from V and 0 bases from J, the gap between germline ends came to 16 bases.

This clonotype has just a few counts. The genes are TRBV11-2 and TRBJ2-7; 10 bases map to TRBD1. The CDR3 contains 14 residues. V lost 5 bases, J lost 7 bases, and 8 bases stayed unmatched. Germline CDR1 and CDR2: SGHAT and FQNNGV. The CDR3 reads CASSPRTGGGEQYF. The CDR3 DNA is TGTGCCAGCAGCCCACGGACAGGGGGTGGTGAGCAGTACTTC.

This clonotype was found a few times. The rearrangement uses TRBV27 and TRBJ1-2; 7 bases line up with TRBD1. Looked up from germline, CDR1 is MNHEY and CDR2 is SMNVEV (reference sequence). V lost 6 bases and J lost 4; bases outside the gene matches: 11. This CDR3 comprises 15 residues. DNA of the CDR3: TGTGCCAGCAGCCGCGGGACAGACTCCTTCTATGGCTACACCTTC. Translating gives CASSRGTDSFYGYTF.

The gene calls are TRBV2 and TRBJ1-5; D not certain. The CDR3 sequence is 15 residues long. Germline V gene lookup returns CDR1 SNHLY and CDR2 FYNNEI. Trimming shortened V by 1 base and J by 2 bases, and 9 bases separated the two germline ends. The CDR3 nucleotides are TGTGCCAGCAGTGAAGAGCGGAGGGGCAATCAGCCCCAGCATTTT. Residues: CASSEERRGNQPQHF.

The chain links TRBV7-9 to TRBJ2-2; D may be TRBD1 (6 bases). Per germline, CDR1 SEHNR and CDR2 FQNEAQ (reference sequence). V was trimmed by 5 bases and J by 5 bases, leaving 21 bases between them. CDR3 length: 17 amino acids. The CDR3 sequence: CASSPLAGPTGTGELFF. The CDR3 bases are TGTGCCAGCAGCCCCTTAGCAGGGCCTACAGGGACCGGGGAGCTGTTTTTT.

This clonotype has a single count. The rearrangement links TRBV7-3 to TRBJ1-1; D ambiguous. The germline gives CDR1 SGHTA, CDR2 FQGTGA. V dropped 5 bases and J dropped 2 bases, with 9 bases sitting between them. There are 13 residues in the CDR3. CDR3 nucleotide sequence: TGTGCCAGCAGCCGTCGGGCCAACACTGAAGCTTTCTTT. Protein sequence: CASSRRANTEAFF.

This clonotype was counted between two and nine times. This chain connects TRBV4-1 to TRBJ2-4; the D is unclear. Trimming removed 1 base from V and 2 bases from J, with 15 bases in between. The CDR3 length is 17 residues. In germline, CDR1 is MGHRA, CDR2 YSYEKL. CDR3: CASSQVKTSSTKNIQYF. The CDR3 nucleotides are TGCGCCAGCAGCCAAGTAAAGACGAGCTCGACCAAAAACATTCAGTACTTC.

The V gene is TRBV2, the J gene TRBJ1-2; unclear D gene. CDR1 and CDR2 from the germline V gene are SNHLY and FYNNEI. This CDR3 is built from 16 residues. V dropped 7 bases and J dropped 4 bases, with 22 bases sitting between them. The CDR3 sequence is CASTDGPPVEGYGYTF. Written as DNA, the CDR3 is TGTGCCAGCACCGATGGCCCTCCGGTGGAAGGCTATGGCTACACCTTC.

This chain links TRBV19 with TRBJ1-3; D call uncertain. Germline CDR1 and CDR2: LNHDA and SQIVND (reference sequence). The CDR3 is made up of 12 amino acids. V was shortened by 7 bases and J by 2 bases, with 6 bases between the two germline ends. CDR3 amino acids: CASMGTGNTIYF. The CDR3 bases are TGTGCCAGTATGGGGACTGGAAACACCATATATTTT.

This clonotype appeared a few times. The chain uses TRBV7-3 and TRBJ2-3; D gene uncertain. This CDR3 region has 13 residues. Germline CDR1 is SGHTA and CDR2 is FQGTGA. V shed 3 bases and J shed 6 bases, with 10 bases lying between them. The CDR3 DNA is TGTGCCAGCAGCTTCGCTATGGGGGATACGCAGTATTTT. This sequence encodes CASSFAMGDTQYF.

This clonotype was seen only a few times. V usage is TRBV6-1 and J usage is TRBJ2-1, with 8 bases that match TRBD2. CDR1 and CDR2 (germline): MNHNS, SASEGT. After removal of 6 bases from V and 7 bases from J, the junction contained 11 bases not matched to a gene. The CDR3 contains 15 residues. The CDR3 bases are TGTGCCAGCAGGTATACTAGCGGATTTGGAAATGAGCAGTTCTTC. Translated: CASRYTSGFGNEQFF.

This clonotype was seen a few times. The chain's CDR3 is CASIGVSEKGNTIYF. In DNA form, the CDR3 reads TGTGCCAGCATAGGGGTATCCGAGAAGGGAAACACCATATATTTT. The chain has TRBV28 and TRBJ1-3, with a tentative D call TRBD1 (5 bases). The V gene lost 7 bases and the J gene lost 4 bases, with 17 bases spanning the gap. The CDR3 is 15 amino acids. Germline CDR1 reads MDHEN; CDR2 reads SYDVKM.

Only one count was recorded for this clonotype. CDR3 in amino acids: CASSPRTAENQPQHF. The CDR3 coding sequence is TGCGCCAGCAGCCCGCGGACAGCCGAAAATCAGCCCCAGCATTTT. V usage is TRBV4-1 and J usage is TRBJ1-5, with D perhaps matching TRBD1 (6 bases). Germline-derived CDR1 and CDR2 are MGHRA and YSYEKL. V dropped 4 bases and J dropped 4 bases, with 14 bases sitting between them. This CDR3 has 15 residues.

This clonotype has just a few counts. The chain carries TRBV18 and TRBJ2-4, with D possibly being TRBD1 (5 bases). The CDR3 consists of 17 residues. Trimming pared 1 base from V and 0 bases from J, leaving 13 bases between. CDR1 KGHSH and CDR2 LQKENI come from the germline V gene. CDR3 in DNA: TGTGCCAGCTCACCACAGGGGCCAGCCCTAGCCAAAAACATTCAGTACTTC. This encodes CASSPQGPALAKNIQYF.

The sample holds a few counts of this clonotype. The V and J genes are TRBV7-9 and TRBJ2-7, with D hard to call. Trimming removed 6 bases from V and 1 base from J, with 16 bases in between. Germline assignment: CDR1 SEHNR and CDR2 FQNEAQ (reference sequence). The CDR3 sequence is 15 residues long. CDR3 protein: CASSYTLRPSYEQYF. The CDR3 DNA is TGTGCCAGCAGTTATACTTTGCGTCCATCCTACGAGCAGTACTTC. The full variable domain, its missing parts supplied by reference TRBV7-9 and TRBJ2-7, is DTGVSQNPRHKITKRGQNVTFRCDPISEHNRLYWYRQTLGQGPEFLTYFQNEAQLEKSRLLSDRFSAERPKGSFSTLEIQRTEQGDSAMYLCASSYTLRPSYEQYFGPGTRLTVT.

The sample holds many counts of this clonotype. The chain employs TRBV11-2 and TRBJ2-7; possibly TRBD1 or TRBD2 for D (5 bases each). CDR1 and CDR2 (germline): SGHAT, FQNNGV. CDR3 size: 15 residues. V lost 1 base and J 0 bases, leaving 10 bases between the germline ends. CDR3 nucleotides: TGTGCCAGCAGCTTAGGAGCAGGGAGCTCCTACGAGCAGTACTTC. It yields the protein CASSLGAGSSYEQYF. Using reference TRBV11-2 and TRBJ2-7 for the parts outside the CDR3, the full variable domain is EAGVAQSPRYKIIEKRQSVAFWCNPISGHATLYWYQQILGQGPKLLIQFQNNGVVDDSQLPKDRFSAERLKGVDSTLKIQPAKLEDSAVYLCASSLGAGSSYEQYFGPGTRLTVT.

The chain recombines TRBV15 with TRBJ2-5; D is undetermined. The germline gives CDR1 LNHNV, CDR2 YYDKDF (reference sequence). Trimming cost V 1 base and J 0 bases, with 6 bases left between them. The CDR3 contains 14 residues. In nucleotides, the CDR3 is TGTGCCACCAGCAGAGCACAGAACCAAGAGACCCAGTACTTC. Residues: CATSRAQNQETQYF.